The 22 T cell receptor beta chains in this list originate from one sample, sequenced in a study of shared clonotypes between healthy human individuals. Repertoires were generated with immunoSEQ multiplex PCR, while TCRdb's copy carries only in-frame clones and drops some. Among 2 million to 3 million clones, over 85% were seen once, and the ten largest hold approximately 0.35%. Sample: naive CD4+ T cells from PBMCs. The subset was: CD45RA+ positively selected. These receptors came from a man between 18 and 29 years old in good health. Some clones in this sample may be carry-over from other donors' samples.

The rearrangement uses TRBV2 and TRBJ2-5; TRBD2 matches 8 bases. Germline CDR1 SNHLY, CDR2 FYNNEI. V lost 4 bases, J lost 3 bases, and 13 bases stayed unmatched. The CDR3 is 17 residues long. The chain's CDR3 is CASSVVSAGGGEETQYF. In DNA form, the CDR3 reads TGTGCCAGCAGTGTCGTCTCGGCGGGAGGAGGAGAAGAGACCCAGTACTTC.

The J gene is TRBJ2-3, the V gene TRBV7-9; no definite D call. V lost 7 bases to trimming and J lost 1 base, with 12 bases between them. In germline, CDR1 is SEHNR, CDR2 FQNEAQ (reference sequence). The CDR3 is made up of 14 amino acids. The CDR3 spells CASNPHGGTDTQYF. CDR3 DNA: TGTGCCAGCAACCCCCATGGGGGCACAGATACGCAGTATTTT.

V and J are TRBV6-1 and TRBJ1-1; TRBD1 is a possible D gene (5 bases). Germline CDR1 reads MNHNS; CDR2 reads SASEGT. This CDR3 is 14 amino acids long. V was trimmed by 6 bases and J by 1 base, leaving 12 bases between them. Here the CDR3 DNA reads TGTGCCAGCAGACCCCAGGGTCAGAACACTGAAGCTTTCTTT. Translating it yields CASRPQGQNTEAFF.

This clone occurred once. The rearrangement uses TRBV5-1 and TRBJ2-1; weak D call: TRBD1 (8 bases). CDR1 and CDR2 from the germline V gene are SGHRS and YFSETQ. Trimming stripped 4 bases from V and 8 bases from J, with 16 bases between. This CDR3 has 14 amino acids. The CDR3 region has the DNA TGCGCCAGCAGCATAAGACAGGGGAGGGATGAGCAGTTCTTC. Protein sequence: CASSIRQGRDEQFF.

V and J are TRBV18 and TRBJ1-1; 8 bases fit TRBD1. This CDR3 spans 16 amino acids. Germline-derived CDR1 and CDR2 are KGHSH and LQKENI. V was clipped by 3 bases and J by 3 bases; unmatched bases: 9. This chain's CDR3 is CASSPLDRVSDTEAFF. In DNA, the CDR3 is TGTGCCAGCTCACCCCTGGACAGGGTCTCGGACACTGAAGCTTTCTTT.

This chain links TRBV6-6 with TRBJ2-7; D assignment may be TRBD1 or TRBD2 (5 bases each). The germline V and J ends were trimmed by 0 bases and 2 bases, with 14 bases remaining between them. The germline V gene has CDR1 MNHNY and CDR2 SVGAGI (reference sequence). This CDR3 spans 16 amino acids. CDR3 coding DNA: TGTGCCAGCAGTTACTCGGGGGAAAACCAAGCCTACGAGCAGTACTTC. It codes for CASSYSGENQAYEQYF.

This rearrangement joins TRBV5-4 to TRBJ2-7, with D perhaps matching TRBD1 (6 bases). V gave up 4 bases and J gave up 0 bases, with 14 bases separating them. Looked up from germline, CDR1 is SGHNT and CDR2 is YYREEE (reference sequence). This CDR3 comprises 15 residues. The CDR3 sequence is CASSVDPDSSYEQYF. Here the CDR3 DNA reads TGTGCCAGCAGCGTTGATCCGGACAGCTCCTACGAGCAGTACTTC.

The chain joins TRBV5-1 to TRBJ2-3; either TRBD1 or TRBD2 may fit D (7 bases each). CDR1 is SGHRS and CDR2 is YFSETQ in the germline V gene. CDR3 length equals 15 residues. The germline V and J ends were trimmed by 0 bases and 7 bases, with 15 bases remaining between them. The CDR3 DNA sequence: TGCGCCAGCAGCTTGGAGGGAGGGACAGAGCATACGCAGTATTTT. Its protein is CASSLEGGTEHTQYF.

J is TRBJ2-2 and V is TRBV11-3, with 10 positions matching TRBD1. The CDR3 contains 15 residues. The trim removed 4 bases at V and 2 bases at J, leaving 1 base unmatched. Per germline, CDR1 SGHNT and CDR2 YENEEA. DNA for the CDR3: TGTGCCAGCAGCTCGACAGGGGGCAACACCGGGGAGCTGTTTTTT. It encodes CASSSTGGNTGELFF.

The chain employs TRBV7-9 and TRBJ2-1; TRBD2 aligns across 7 bases. Germline V lookup: CDR1 SEHNR, CDR2 FQNEAQ (reference sequence). CDR3 length: 16 residues. The trim removed 5 bases at V and 0 bases at J, leaving 7 bases unmatched. The CDR3 nucleotides are TGTGCCAGCAGCCCGGTTGCGGGAGCCTCCTACAATGAGCAGTTCTTC. It yields the protein CASSPVAGASYNEQFF.

In the case of this clone: At the DNA level, this CDR3 is encoded by other sequences in the same sample as well. V gene TRBV9 combines with J gene TRBJ1-1; possibly TRBD1 for D (5 bases). Looked up from germline, CDR1 is SGDLS and CDR2 is YYNGEE. This CDR3 has 15 residues. The germline V and J ends were trimmed by 0 bases and 0 bases, with 9 bases remaining between them. CDR3 sequence reads: CASSVAPTVNTEAFF. The CDR3 nucleotides read TGTGCCAGCAGCGTAGCGCCGACAGTGAACACTGAAGCTTTCTTT.

This sequence joins TRBV10-1 and TRBJ2-1; the D gene is possibly TRBD1 (7 bases). CDR1 and CDR2 from the germline V gene are WNHNN and SYGVQD (reference sequence). V was clipped by 4 bases and J by 6 bases, with 16 bases between them. This CDR3 spans 15 amino acids. In nucleotides, the CDR3 is TGCGCCAGCAGTGGGAGGGGGCGTGTGGGCAATGAGCAGTTCTTC. This translates into CASSGRGRVGNEQFF.

This rearrangement joins TRBV15 to TRBJ2-2; D is unclear. The V gene's germline CDR1 is LNHNV and CDR2 YYDKDF (reference sequence). V dropped 5 bases and J dropped 6 bases, with 7 bases sitting between them. The CDR3 extends over 12 amino acids. This CDR3 is CATSPFAGELFF. The CDR3 DNA reads TGTGCCACCAGCCCGTTTGCCGGGGAGCTGTTTTTT.

CDR3 nucleotides: TGTGCCAGTAGTATCGGGACACCGGATCAGCCCCAGCATTTT. Amino acids: CASSIGTPDQPQHF. The chain employs TRBV19 and TRBJ1-5, with a possible D match to TRBD1 (6 bases). The germline V gene encodes CDR1 LNHDA and CDR2 SQIVND (reference sequence). The V and J ends lost 3 bases and 5 bases respectively, with 11 bases between them. The CDR3 contains 14 residues.

This rearrangement joins TRBV5-1 to TRBJ2-5; D unclear. V lost 0 bases and J 2 bases, leaving 11 bases between the germline ends. The CDR3 is 15 residues long. The V gene's germline CDR1 is SGHRS and CDR2 YFSETQ. The CDR3 spells CASSLVDALQETQYF. The CDR3 region has the DNA TGCGCCAGCAGCTTGGTTGACGCCCTACAAGAGACCCAGTACTTC.

V usage is TRBV28 and J usage is TRBJ2-7, with D maybe TRBD2 (6 bases). The CDR3 covers 15 residues. V was cut by 2 bases and J by 4 bases, with 15 bases left in between. The germline gives CDR1 MDHEN, CDR2 SYDVKM. The CDR3 loop reads CASSLGGRPGYEQYF. The CDR3 nucleotides read TGTGCCAGCAGTTTAGGGGGGAGGCCGGGTTACGAGCAGTACTTC.

J is TRBJ1-1 and V is TRBV18; tentatively, D is TRBD1 (6 bases). Germline CDR1 and CDR2: KGHSH and LQKENI. The CDR3 covers 14 residues. Trimming left V 3 bases short and J 3 bases short, with 11 bases between. The DNA of the CDR3 is TGTGCCAGCTCACCTCAGGGGATAGACACTGAAGCTTTCTTT. Translation gives CASSPQGIDTEAFF. The full variable domain, completed using reference TRBV18 and TRBJ1-1, is NAGVMQNPRHLVRRRGQEARLRCSPMKGHSHVYWYRQLPEEGLKFMVYLQKENIIDESGMPKERFSAEFPKEGPSILRIQQVVRGDSAAYFCASSPQGIDTEAFFGQGTRLTVV.

The chain uses TRBV9 and TRBJ2-3; D call uncertain. This CDR3 has 15 residues. Germline values: CDR1 SGDLS, CDR2 YYNGEE. Trimming left V 4 bases short and J 2 bases short, with 14 bases between. CDR3 sequence: CASSPRTRNTDTQYF. CDR3 nucleotide sequence: TGTGCCAGCAGCCCCCGGACCCGAAACACAGATACGCAGTATTTT.

The CDR3 region has the DNA TGTGCCAGCAGCGTAGCGGGAACCGCGGGGGTTGGTTCACCCCTCCACTTT. Amino acids: CASSVAGTAGVGSPLHF. The chain is built from TRBV9 and TRBJ1-6; D might be TRBD1 (5 bases). Trimming stripped 0 bases from V and 9 bases from J, with 19 bases between. The CDR3 extends over 17 amino acids. CDR1 and CDR2 (germline): SGDLS, YYNGEE.

V gene TRBV5-1 combines with J gene TRBJ2-7; D is unclear. The V and J ends lost 4 bases and 0 bases respectively, with 11 bases between them. Germline V CDR1 and CDR2: SGHRS, YFSETQ. This CDR3 region has 14 residues. CDR3 sequence reads: CASSRLEISYEQYF. The CDR3 DNA is TGCGCCAGCAGCCGGCTAGAAATCTCCTACGAGCAGTACTTC.

A note on this clone: Germline is not matched at one junction end, which may reflect a read error. J is TRBJ2-5 and V is TRBV5-1; tentative D call: TRBD1 (6 bases). The CDR3 is 14 residues long. Germline V CDR1 and CDR2: SGHRS, YFSETQ. The CDR3 sequence: CASSLQGMEESQYF. The CDR3 DNA follows: TGCGCCAGCAGCTTACAGGGTATGGAAGAGTCCCAGTACTTC. Filled out from reference TRBV5-1 and TRBJ2-5, the complete variable domain reads KAGVTQTPRYLIKTRGQQVTLSCSPISGHRSVSWYQQTPGQGLQFLFEYFSETQRNKGNFPGRFSGRQFSNSRSEMNVSTLELGDSALYLCASSLQGMEESQYFGPGTRLLVL.

On this clone: This specimen includes other DNA sequences encoding the same CDR3. This chain joins TRBV30 and TRBJ2-1, with 8 nucleotides matching TRBD2. Per germline, CDR1 GTSNPN and CDR2 SVGIG (reference sequence). The CDR3 has 14 amino acids. V lost 0 bases, J lost 4 bases, and 2 bases stayed unmatched. The CDR3 nucleotides are TGTGCCTGGAGTGTGCTAGCGGGTTACAATGAGCAGTTCTTC. It codes for CAWSVLAGYNEQFF.